The next 25 T cell receptor beta chains were all read from a single sample in a study of blood T cell repertoires in COVID-19. TCRdb's table, derived via immunoSEQ multiplex PCR, lists solely in-frame clones and lacks some. The table has 75,000 to 85,000 clones, approximately 86% seen once; the top ten hold 18%. The sequencing input was peripheral blood. The receptors come from a human donor in a cohort sampled during active COVID-19.

V and J are TRBV29-1 and TRBJ2-7; 9 bases are a match to TRBD1. Germline V gene sequence: CDR1 SQVTM, CDR2 ANQGSEA. The junction had 15 bases not matched to a gene; V was cut back by 6 bases and J by 9 bases. This CDR3 has 14 amino acids. The CDR3, as DNA: TGCAGCGTAGCAGGACAGGGGAGGGCTTTCGGGCAGTACTTC. Protein: CSVAGQGRAFGQYF.

Notes on this clone: Other DNA sequences from this sample encode an identical CDR3 as well. The chain is built from TRBV18 and TRBJ2-5; 11 bases align to TRBD1. The CDR3 runs 15 residues. Germline V gives CDR1 KGHSH, CDR2 LQKENI. The trim removed 2 bases at V and 5 bases at J, leaving 4 bases unmatched. The CDR3 loop reads CASSPRTGGGETQYF. CDR3 nucleotide sequence: TGTGCCAGCTCACCAAGGACAGGGGGCGGTGAGACCCAGTACTTC.

The chain carries TRBV5-1 and TRBJ2-1; 11 bases are shared with TRBD2. The CDR3 has 13 residues. Per germline, CDR1 SGHRS and CDR2 YFSETQ. The trim removed 7 bases at V and 4 bases at J, leaving 1 base unmatched. This CDR3 is CASGTSGYNEQFF. In DNA, the CDR3 is TGCGCCAGCGGGACTAGCGGTTACAATGAGCAGTTCTTC.

This clone was seen just once. The V call is TRBV7-6, the J call TRBJ1-1; tentative D call: TRBD1 (5 bases). The V and J ends lost 4 bases and 7 bases respectively, with 7 bases between them. This CDR3 has 11 amino acids. The V gene's germline CDR1 is SGHVS and CDR2 FNYEAQ. CDR3 sequence (DNA): TGTGCCAGCAGCTCGCAGGGTGAAGCTTTCTTT. This gives the protein CASSSQGEAFF.

This chain uses TRBV9 with TRBJ1-3; D might be TRBD1 (5 bases). Germline V lookup: CDR1 SGDLS, CDR2 YYNGEE. V dropped 3 bases and J dropped 3 bases, with 13 bases sitting between them. The CDR3 sequence is 15 residues long. Here the CDR3 DNA reads TGTGCCAGCAGCGCCCCGCAGGGCTATGGAAACACCATATATTTT. Translated: CASSAPQGYGNTIYF.

The chain is built from TRBV11-2 and TRBJ2-1, with D perhaps TRBD1 (6 bases). The CDR3 is 16 amino acids. The ends were cut back, 5 bases at V and 0 bases at J, with 14 bases in the middle. The germline gives CDR1 SGHAT, CDR2 FQNNGV. CDR3 nucleotides: TGTGCCAGCAGCGACCCAGGGGATAGCTCCTACAATGAGCAGTTCTTC. Translation: CASSDPGDSSYNEQFF. The whole variable domain, filled in from reference TRBV11-2 and TRBJ2-1, reads EAGVAQSPRYKIIEKRQSVAFWCNPISGHATLYWYQQILGQGPKLLIQFQNNGVVDDSQLPKDRFSAERLKGVDSTLKIQPAKLEDSAVYLCASSDPGDSSYNEQFFGPGTRLTVL.

The chain couples TRBV9 to TRBJ2-1, with a weak D call TRBD2 (5 bases). CDR3 length: 16 amino acids. The germline V gene has CDR1 SGDLS and CDR2 YYNGEE. Between the trimmed V and J ends, which lost 0 bases and 2 bases, there was a span of 12 bases. The CDR3: CASSVAVAGTYNEQFF. CDR3 DNA: TGTGCCAGCAGCGTAGCCGTTGCGGGCACCTACAATGAGCAGTTCTTC.

This chain links TRBV19 with TRBJ2-7, with D possibly being TRBD1 (7 bases). This CDR3 has 15 amino acids. The germline V gene has CDR1 LNHDA and CDR2 SQIVND (reference sequence). V was clipped by 5 bases and J by 6 bases, with 20 bases between them. The CDR3 loop reads CASSPGGSGRSEQYF. The CDR3, as DNA: TGTGCCAGTAGTCCAGGGGGGAGCGGTCGGAGCGAGCAGTACTTC.

V usage is TRBV7-2 and J usage is TRBJ2-1, with 8 bases matching TRBD1. V gave up 3 bases and J gave up 4 bases; unmatched junction bases: 5. Germline values: CDR1 SGHTA, CDR2 FQGNSA. The CDR3 contains 15 residues. The CDR3 loop reads CASSFRQGWYNEQFF. Written as DNA, the CDR3 is TGTGCCAGCAGCTTCCGACAGGGGTGGTACAATGAGCAGTTCTTC.

The chain employs TRBV6-5 and TRBJ1-2; possibly TRBD1 for D (5 bases). The germline V gene encodes CDR1 MNHEY and CDR2 SVGAGI. Trimming stripped 7 bases from V and 10 bases from J, with 16 bases between. The CDR3 contains 12 residues. The CDR3 DNA reads TGTGCCAGCACTACGGGACTTGGCGACTACACCTTC. This codes for CASTTGLGDYTF.

The V and J genes are TRBV4-3 and TRBJ2-3, with 8 bases fitting TRBD1. This CDR3 is 14 amino acids long. CDR1 LGHNA and CDR2 YSLEER come from the germline V gene. Trimming took 5 bases from V and 2 from J; bases not matched to a gene: 3. DNA for the CDR3: TGCGCCAGCAGCTGGGGACAGGACACAGATACGCAGTATTTT. It translates to CASSWGQDTDTQYF.

The chain has TRBV19 and TRBJ1-4; D call uncertain. This CDR3 has 12 amino acids. CDR1 LNHDA and CDR2 SQIVND come from the germline V gene (reference sequence). Trimming shortened V by 3 bases and J by 6 bases, and 5 bases separated the two germline ends. The CDR3 DNA follows: TGTGCCAGTAGTATTCCTTATGAAAAACTGTTTTTT. Translating it yields CASSIPYEKLFF.

The V and J genes are TRBV5-6 and TRBJ2-3; 8 nucleotides match TRBD2. The CDR3 has 16 residues. CDR1 and CDR2 (germline): SGHDT, YYEEEE. J lost 3 bases, V lost 1 base, and 7 bases had no gene match. CDR3 loop: CASSLTAGVRTDTQYF. The CDR3 region has the DNA TGTGCCAGCAGCTTGACAGCGGGAGTGAGAACAGATACGCAGTATTTT.

The gene calls are TRBV9 and TRBJ1-2; weak D call: TRBD1 (6 bases). Trimming took 1 base from V and 4 from J, leaving 14 bases between them. Germline V lookup: CDR1 SGDLS, CDR2 YYNGEE. The CDR3 is 15 amino acids. The CDR3: CASSVTPGVLYGYTF. DNA for the CDR3: TGTGCCAGCAGCGTAACGCCAGGGGTGCTCTATGGCTACACCTTC. Full variable domain (missing parts from reference TRBV9 and TRBJ1-2): DSGVTQTPKHLITATGQRVTLRCSPRSGDLSVYWYQQSLDQGLQFLIQYYNGEERAKGNILERFSAQQFPDLHSELNLSSLELGDSALYFCASSVTPGVLYGYTFGSGTRLTVV.

The CDR3 DNA is TGTGCCAGCAGTGAAACCGCAGGGGAGGGGCCCTATGGCTACACCTTC. It yields the protein CASSETAGEGPYGYTF. The chain couples TRBV2 to TRBJ1-2, with D possibly TRBD1 on 6 matching bases. The CDR3 consists of 16 residues. V was shortened by 2 bases and J by 4 bases, with 17 bases between the two germline ends. The germline gives CDR1 SNHLY, CDR2 FYNNEI.

The rearrangement joins TRBV5-4 to TRBJ2-2; TRBD2 matches at 9 bases. J was trimmed by 1 base and V by 4 bases; bases with no gene match: 14. The CDR3 is made up of 19 amino acids. In germline, CDR1 is SGHNT, CDR2 YYREEE (reference sequence). CDR3 nucleotide sequence: TGTGCCAGCAGCCCGTTCCGAGGTAGCGGGAGTTTGAACACCGGGGAGCTGTTTTTT. Translated: CASSPFRGSGSLNTGELFF.

This sequence joins TRBV19 and TRBJ1-5; weak D call: TRBD1 (5 bases). Between the trimmed V and J ends, which lost 4 bases and 4 bases, there was a span of 5 bases. The CDR3 is 12 amino acids. Germline lookup yields CDR1 LNHDA and CDR2 SQIVND (reference sequence). The CDR3 DNA is TGTGCCAGTAGTACAGGGAATCAGCCCCAGCATTTT. It codes for CASSTGNQPQHF.

This clone was seen only once. The rearrangement uses TRBV30 and TRBJ1-1; D perhaps matches TRBD1 (5 bases). This CDR3 region has 13 residues. V lost 3 bases to trimming and J lost 0 bases, with 8 bases between them. Per the germline V gene, CDR1 is GTSNPN and CDR2 is SVGIG (reference sequence). CDR3 sequence (DNA): TGTGCCTGGAGGGGACTCATGAACACTGAAGCTTTCTTT. Translation: CAWRGLMNTEAFF. The whole variable domain, remainder taken from reference TRBV30 and TRBJ1-1, is SQTIHQWPATLVQPVGSPLSLECTVEGTSNPNLYWYRQAAGRGLQLLFYSVGIGQISSEVPQNLSASRPQDRQFILSSKKLLLSDSGFYLCAWRGLMNTEAFFGQGTRLTVV.

The genes are TRBV20-1 and TRBJ2-7, with 10 bases lining up with TRBD2. CDR1 DFQATT and CDR2 SNEGSKA come from the germline V gene (reference sequence). V lost 3 bases, J lost 6 bases, and 5 bases stayed unmatched. The CDR3 totals 13 residues. Written as DNA, the CDR3 is TGCAGTGCTAGTTCTAGCGGGAGAGGCGAGCAGTACTTC. Its translation: CSASSSGRGEQYF.

This clone turned up a few times. The rearrangement joins TRBV7-3 to TRBJ1-3; 8 bases agree with TRBD1. Germline trimming cut 5 bases from V and 3 bases from J; bases unmatched to any gene: 9. The CDR3 has 16 residues. The germline V gene encodes CDR1 SGHTA and CDR2 FQGTGA. Here the CDR3 DNA reads TGTGCCAGCAGCGGCCACCAGGGGGCGTTTGGAAACACCATATATTTT. Translated, it gives CASSGHQGAFGNTIYF.

CDR3 region: CASSPPGGGTDTQYF. As DNA, the CDR3 is TGTGCCAGCAGCCCCCCGGGGGGAGGCACAGATACGCAGTATTTT. V and J are TRBV11-3 and TRBJ2-3, with 7 bases fitting TRBD2. The V segment lost 5 bases and the J segment 1 base; nucleotides outside the gene matches: 6. Germline lookup yields CDR1 SGHNT and CDR2 YENEEA. The length of the CDR3 is 15 residues.

CDR3 bases: TGTGCCAGCAGCCAGGCGGCGGGTAGGCAGCCCCAGCATTTT. It is translated as CASSQAAGRQPQHF. J is TRBJ1-5 and V is TRBV6-5; unclear D gene. V lost 6 bases and J 7 bases, leaving 16 bases between the germline ends. The CDR3 totals 14 residues. Germline V gives CDR1 MNHEY, CDR2 SVGAGI.

V usage is TRBV23-1 and J usage is TRBJ1-5, with 7 nucleotides matching TRBD1. TRBV23-1 has ORF status, its function being uncertain. V lost 3 bases and J lost 1; bases outside the gene matches: 12. The CDR3 extends over 18 amino acids. The CDR3, as DNA: TGCGCCAGCAGTCAGTTGGACAGGCTAATTAGGAGCAATCAGCCCCAGCATTTT. It codes for CASSQLDRLIRSNQPQHF.

This clone occurred once. The V call is TRBV12-3 or TRBV12-4, the J call TRBJ1-2; 8 bases fit TRBD1. The CDR3 is 13 residues long. Trimming cost V 6 bases and J 7 bases; bases outside gene matches: 7. The CDR3 sequence is CASSARTGSGYTF. Here the CDR3 DNA reads TGTGCCAGCAGCGCCCGGACAGGGAGTGGCTACACCTTC.

The table lists this clone with a few counts. This CDR3 is CASSLAGGLSYNSPLHF. DNA of the CDR3: TGTGCCAGCAGCTTAGCGGGCGGGCTCTCCTATAATTCACCCCTCCACTTT. V and J are TRBV7-8 and TRBJ1-6; D is uncertain. Germline V gene lookup returns CDR1 SGHVS and CDR2 FQNEAQ. The CDR3 contains 17 residues. Trimming pared 0 bases from V and 0 bases from J, leaving 9 bases between.